The TCR beta chain under discussion was sequenced for a study of cytomegalovirus exposure and HLA in healthy donors. Overall study: Some 91 million unique TCRs from HLA-typed donors were held in an early release of data.

PCR involved 60 Vbeta and 13 Jbeta primers. Assay: immunoSEQ multiplex PCR; the TCRdb copy retains only in-frame clones and omits some. Of about 150,000 clones listed, 84% are singletons. With regard to this clone: Antigen specificity is unknown.

This CDR3 is built from 17 residues. V trimming: 4 bases; J trimming: 12 bases; junction bases outside the gene matches: 19. Germline CDR1 reads SGHRS; CDR2 reads YFSETQ. Overall study results and limits: Reportedly, diagnosis of cytomegalovirus status by the classifier showed high specificity and sensitivity. Likely technical artifact: a cluster of highly shared sequence variants. The Asian-associated ancestry cluster reportedly had fewer N-insertions than the approximately 610-donor mean in a later analysis.

The sample taken for sequencing was PBMCs. This chain connects TRBV5-1 to TRBJ1-6; 7 bases are shared with TRBD1. The origin of this receptor is a girl aged 5 to 17 in good health and CMV-seropositive. CDR3 loop: CASSHGTEKGKWGPLHF. The CDR3 bases are TGCGCCAGCAGCCATGGGACAGAAAAAGGAAAATGGGGACCCCTCCACTTT.